The clone carrying this T cell receptor (beta chain) was seen a single time. The antigen is not known. TCRdb analysed the reads with MiXCR anew, one entry per CDR3 protein. The sample lists around 750,000 distinct CDR3 sequences; 30% to 35% were seen once. The data stem from a study of T cell repertoires in cytomegalovirus infection. V was pared by 7 bases and J by 5 bases, with 9 bases between. The CDR3 loop spans 12 amino acids. Germline CDR1 reads LGHNT; CDR2 reads FRNRAP. The sample here was cultured CD8+ T cells from PBMCs, taken from culture after CMV antigen stimulation. This rearrangement joins TRBV12-5 to TRBJ1-5; possibly TRBD1 for D (5 bases). The sequence was obtained from a human donor in good health (CMV status not recorded). Some clones in this sample may be carry-over from other donors' samples. The CDR3 DNA reads TGTGCTAGTGTCGGGGGGGATCAGCCCCAGCATTTT. This encodes CASVGGDQPQHF.